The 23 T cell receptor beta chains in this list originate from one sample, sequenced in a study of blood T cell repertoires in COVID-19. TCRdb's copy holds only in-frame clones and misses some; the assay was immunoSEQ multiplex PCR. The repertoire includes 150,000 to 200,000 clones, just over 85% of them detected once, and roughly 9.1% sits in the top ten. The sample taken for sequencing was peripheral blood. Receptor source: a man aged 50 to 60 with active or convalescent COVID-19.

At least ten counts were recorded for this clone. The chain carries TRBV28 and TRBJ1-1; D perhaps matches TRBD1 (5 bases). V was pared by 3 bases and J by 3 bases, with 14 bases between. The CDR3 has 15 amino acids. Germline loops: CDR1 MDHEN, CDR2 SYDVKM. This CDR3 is CASSFRQGFDTEAFF. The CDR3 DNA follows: TGTGCCAGCAGTTTCCGCCAGGGTTTCGACACTGAAGCTTTCTTT.

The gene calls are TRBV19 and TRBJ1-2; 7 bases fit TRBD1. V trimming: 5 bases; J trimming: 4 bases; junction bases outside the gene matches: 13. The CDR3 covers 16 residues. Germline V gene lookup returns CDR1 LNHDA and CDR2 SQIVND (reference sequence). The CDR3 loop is CASSPGRDSSFYGYTF. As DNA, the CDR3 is TGTGCCAGTAGTCCGGGCAGGGACAGTTCTTTCTATGGCTACACCTTC.

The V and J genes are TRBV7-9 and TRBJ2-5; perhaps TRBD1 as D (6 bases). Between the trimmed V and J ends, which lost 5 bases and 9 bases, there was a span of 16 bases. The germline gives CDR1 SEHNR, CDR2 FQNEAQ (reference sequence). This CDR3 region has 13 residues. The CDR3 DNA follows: TGTGCCAGCAGCCTGGGACACCGCGGGCCCCAGTACTTC. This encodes CASSLGHRGPQYF.

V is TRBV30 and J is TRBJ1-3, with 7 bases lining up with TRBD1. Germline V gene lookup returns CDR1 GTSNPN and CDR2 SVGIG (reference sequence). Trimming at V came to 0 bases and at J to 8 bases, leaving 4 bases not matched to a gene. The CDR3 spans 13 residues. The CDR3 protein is CAWSVKGADTIYF. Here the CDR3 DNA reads TGTGCCTGGAGTGTGAAGGGGGCGGACACCATATATTTT.

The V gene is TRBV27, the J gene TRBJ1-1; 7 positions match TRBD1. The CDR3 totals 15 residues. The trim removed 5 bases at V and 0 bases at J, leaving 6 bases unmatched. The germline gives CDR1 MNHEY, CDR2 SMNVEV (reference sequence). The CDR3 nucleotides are TGTGCCAGCAGTCCAGGGACAGCGATGAACACTGAAGCTTTCTTT. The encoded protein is CASSPGTAMNTEAFF.

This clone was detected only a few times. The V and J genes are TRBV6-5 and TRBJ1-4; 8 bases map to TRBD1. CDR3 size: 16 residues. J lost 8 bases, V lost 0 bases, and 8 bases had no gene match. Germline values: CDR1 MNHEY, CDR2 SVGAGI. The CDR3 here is CASSYSLQGAGEKLFF. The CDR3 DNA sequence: TGTGCCAGCAGTTACTCTCTCCAGGGGGCTGGGGAAAAACTGTTTTTT.

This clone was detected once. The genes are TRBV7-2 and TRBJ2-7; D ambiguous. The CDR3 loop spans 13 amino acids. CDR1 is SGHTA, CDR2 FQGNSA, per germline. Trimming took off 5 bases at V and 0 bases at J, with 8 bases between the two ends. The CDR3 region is CASSPMSSYEQYF. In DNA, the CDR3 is TGTGCCAGCAGCCCCATGAGCTCCTACGAGCAGTACTTC.

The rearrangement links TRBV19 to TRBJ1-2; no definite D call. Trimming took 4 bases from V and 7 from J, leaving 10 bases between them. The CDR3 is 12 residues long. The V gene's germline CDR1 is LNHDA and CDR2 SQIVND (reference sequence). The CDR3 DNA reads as TGTGCCAGTAGTAGGGCCCTCGGTGGCTACACCTTC. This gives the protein CASSRALGGYTF.

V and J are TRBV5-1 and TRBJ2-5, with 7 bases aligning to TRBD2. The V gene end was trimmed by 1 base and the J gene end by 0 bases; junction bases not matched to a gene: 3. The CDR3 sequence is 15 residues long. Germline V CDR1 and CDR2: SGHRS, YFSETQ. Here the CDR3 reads CASSLTSAYQETQYF. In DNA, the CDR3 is TGCGCCAGCAGCTTGACTAGCGCATACCAAGAGACCCAGTACTTC.

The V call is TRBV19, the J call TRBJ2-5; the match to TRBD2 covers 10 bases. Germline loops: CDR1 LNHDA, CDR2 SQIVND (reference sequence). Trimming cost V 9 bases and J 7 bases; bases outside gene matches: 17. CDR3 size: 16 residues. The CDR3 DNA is TGTGCCAGCAACCCCACTAGCGGGGACTTCCGGGTGACCCAGTACTTC. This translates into CASNPTSGDFRVTQYF.

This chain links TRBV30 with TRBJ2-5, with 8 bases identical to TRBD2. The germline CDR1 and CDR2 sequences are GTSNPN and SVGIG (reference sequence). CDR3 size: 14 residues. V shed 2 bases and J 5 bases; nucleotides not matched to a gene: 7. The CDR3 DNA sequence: TGTGCCTGGAGTAACGGGGGGGCTTGGGAGACCCAGTACTTC. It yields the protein CAWSNGGAWETQYF.

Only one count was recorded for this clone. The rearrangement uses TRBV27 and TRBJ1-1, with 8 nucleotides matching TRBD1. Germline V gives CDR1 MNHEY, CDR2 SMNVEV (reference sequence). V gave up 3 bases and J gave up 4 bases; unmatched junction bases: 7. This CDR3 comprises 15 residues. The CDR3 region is CASSFDSGGRTEAFF. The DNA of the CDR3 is TGTGCCAGCAGTTTCGATTCAGGGGGCCGCACTGAAGCTTTCTTT.

The CDR3 sequence: CSAPPLTMTYGYTF. The CDR3 DNA follows: TGCAGCGCTCCACCGCTGACTATGACCTATGGCTACACCTTC. The chain is built from TRBV29-1 and TRBJ1-2; D is unclear. V gave up 7 bases and J gave up 4 bases, with 19 bases separating them. Germline lookup yields CDR1 SQVTM and CDR2 ANQGSEA. CDR3 length: 14 amino acids.

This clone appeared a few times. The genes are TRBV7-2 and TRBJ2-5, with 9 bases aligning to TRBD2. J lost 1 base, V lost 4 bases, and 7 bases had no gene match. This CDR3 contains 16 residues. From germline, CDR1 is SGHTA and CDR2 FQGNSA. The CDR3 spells CASSSRLADTQETQYF. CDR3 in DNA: TGTGCCAGCAGCTCCCGACTAGCGGATACCCAAGAGACCCAGTACTTC.

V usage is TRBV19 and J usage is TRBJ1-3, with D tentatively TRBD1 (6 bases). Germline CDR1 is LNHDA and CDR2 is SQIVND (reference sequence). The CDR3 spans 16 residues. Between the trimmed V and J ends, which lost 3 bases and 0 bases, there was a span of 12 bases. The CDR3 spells CASSIKGVDSGNTIYF. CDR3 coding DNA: TGTGCCAGTAGTATTAAGGGGGTCGACTCTGGAAACACCATATATTTT.

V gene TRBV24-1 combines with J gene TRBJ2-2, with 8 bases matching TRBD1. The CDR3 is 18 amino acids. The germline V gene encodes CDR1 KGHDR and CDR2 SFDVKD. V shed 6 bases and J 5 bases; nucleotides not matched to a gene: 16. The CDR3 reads CATSNPSATTGGTGELFF. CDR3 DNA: TGTGCCACCAGTAACCCCTCGGCAACTACAGGGGGGACCGGGGAGCTGTTTTTT.

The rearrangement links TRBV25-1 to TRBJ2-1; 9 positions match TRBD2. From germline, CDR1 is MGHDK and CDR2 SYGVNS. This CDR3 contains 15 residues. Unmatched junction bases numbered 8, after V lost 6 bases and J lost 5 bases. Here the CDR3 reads CASRGELAGHNEQFF. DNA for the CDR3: TGTGCCAGCAGAGGCGAACTAGCGGGCCACAATGAGCAGTTCTTC.

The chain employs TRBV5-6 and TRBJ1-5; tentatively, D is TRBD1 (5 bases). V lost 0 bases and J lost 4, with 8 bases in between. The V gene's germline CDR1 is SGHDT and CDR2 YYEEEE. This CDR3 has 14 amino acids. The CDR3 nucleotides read TGTGCCAGCAGCTTGGGGACAACTAATCAGCCCCAGCATTTT. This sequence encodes CASSLGTTNQPQHF.

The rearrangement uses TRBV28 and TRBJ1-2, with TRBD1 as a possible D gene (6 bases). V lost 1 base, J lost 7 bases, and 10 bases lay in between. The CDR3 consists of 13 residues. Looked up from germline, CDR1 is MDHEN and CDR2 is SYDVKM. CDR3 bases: TGTGCCAGCAGTTTATTGGGGGCAGGTGGCTACACCTTC. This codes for CASSLLGAGGYTF.

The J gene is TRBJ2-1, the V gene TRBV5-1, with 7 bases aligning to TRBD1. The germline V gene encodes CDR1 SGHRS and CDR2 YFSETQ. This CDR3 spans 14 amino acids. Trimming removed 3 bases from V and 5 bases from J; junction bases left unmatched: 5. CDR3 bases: TGCGCCAGCAGCTCGACAGGGTTCAACAATGAGCAGTTCTTC. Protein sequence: CASSSTGFNNEQFF.

In DNA form, the CDR3 reads TGTGCCAGCAGTGATCGAGGTAACTATGGCTACACCTTC. Translated: CASSDRGNYGYTF. The genes are TRBV2 and TRBJ1-2, with no clear D. Trimming took 3 bases from V and 1 from J, leaving 6 bases between them. The CDR3 loop spans 13 amino acids. The germline V gene encodes CDR1 SNHLY and CDR2 FYNNEI. The full variable domain, completed using reference TRBV2 and TRBJ1-2, is EPEVTQTPSHQVTQMGQEVILRCVPISNHLYFYWYRQILGQKVEFLVSFYNNEISEKSEIFDDQFSVERPDGSNFTLKIRSTKLEDSAMYFCASSDRGNYGYTFGSGTRLTVV.

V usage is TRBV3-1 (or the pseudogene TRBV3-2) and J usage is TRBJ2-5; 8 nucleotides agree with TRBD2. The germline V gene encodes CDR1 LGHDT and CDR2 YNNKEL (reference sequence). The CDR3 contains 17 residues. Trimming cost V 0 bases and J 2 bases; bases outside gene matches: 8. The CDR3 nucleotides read TGTGCCAGCAGCCAAGAGCTAGCGGGTGACCAACAAGAGACCCAGTACTTC. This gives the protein CASSQELAGDQQETQYF.

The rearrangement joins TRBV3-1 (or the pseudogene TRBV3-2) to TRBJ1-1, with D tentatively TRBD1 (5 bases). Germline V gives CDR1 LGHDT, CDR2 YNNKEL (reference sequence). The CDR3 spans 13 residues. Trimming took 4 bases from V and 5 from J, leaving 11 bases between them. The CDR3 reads CASSRDSRTEAFF. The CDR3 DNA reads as TGTGCCAGCAGCCGCGACAGTAGAACTGAAGCTTTCTTT.